Listed below are T cell receptor beta chains from one sample, sequenced in a study of shared clonotypes between healthy human individuals. Sequencing was performed with immunoSEQ multiplex PCR; in TCRdb, only in-frame clones are kept and a portion is missing. The sample includes about 1.9 million clones, just over 90% of them seen just once. The specimen sequenced was naive CD8+ T cells from PBMCs. The receptors come from a young man in good health. Some clones in this sample may be carry-over from other donors' samples. Each CDR3 is given without its conserved first and last residue. D genes are given only for firm matches. Expanded clones get a size class; other rows say once, few or many, or leave the size out.

D	size	V	J	CDR3
NA	NA	TRBV4-3	TRBJ2-5	ASSQGRGPQETQY
NA	NA	TRBV12-5	TRBJ1-2	ASGLDRTNYGYT
TRBD1	NA	TRBV5-1	TRBJ1-1	ASSRWGIVGQAGDMNTEAF
TRBD1	NA	TRBV27	TRBJ2-1	ASTGQARPYNEQF
NA	NA	TRBV7-9	TRBJ2-1	ASSSRGTVLEDEQF
NA	once	TRBV27	TRBJ2-5	ASSLLGYQETQY
NA	NA	TRBV9	TRBJ2-2	ASSIRDPDTGELF
TRBD1	NA	TRBV7-2	TRBJ2-7	ASSLGGGTGVDEQY
TRBD1	NA	TRBV29-1	TRBJ2-1	SVPGQFYNEQF
TRBD2	NA	TRBV7-2	TRBJ2-1	ASCPSGGSYNEQF
TRBD2	NA	TRBV29-1	TRBJ2-3	SVEDRERGGADTQY
TRBD2	NA	TRBV2	TRBJ2-1	ASSDGASGRYNEQF
TRBD2	NA	TRBV14	TRBJ2-3	ASSQESGGSTDTQY
NA	NA	TRBV7-9	TRBJ1-1	ASSPPGTDGTEAF
TRBD1	NA	TRBV6-6	TRBJ2-5	ASSYPQNRGWETQY
NA	NA	TRBV5-6	TRBJ2-1	ASSSRGGHRF
NA	NA	TRBV9	TRBJ2-7	ASSVEGSGPYEQY
NA	NA	TRBV18	TRBJ2-7	ASSPPKTGTYEQY
TRBD1	NA	TRBV7-9	TRBJ2-2	ASRPDRAAGELF
NA	NA	TRBV27	TRBJ2-7	ASSLRGLEGPVYEQY
TRBD1	once	TRBV7-2	TRBJ1-5	ASSQKPGQFNQPQH
TRBD1	NA	TRBV19	TRBJ1-5	ASSPPIVGQASQPQH
TRBD1	NA	TRBV5-1	TRBJ2-5	ASSLNYRGETQY
TRBD1	once	TRBV6-1	TRBJ2-7	ASTPRTGGSYEQY
TRBD1	NA	TRBV5-8	TRBJ1-4	ASSFIKRGRANEKLF
NA	NA	TRBV14	TRBJ2-7	ASSQYGGSYEQY
NA	NA	TRBV7-9	TRBJ2-2	ASTRETGELF
TRBD2	NA	TRBV7-2	TRBJ2-1	ASSSLAGIVWEQF
NA	NA	TRBV4-1	TRBJ1-3	ASSLGGPISGNTIY
NA	NA	TRBV28	TRBJ2-7	ASSFRGGSYEQY
TRBD2	NA	TRBV7-2	TRBJ2-1	ASSFRTSGRFHNEQF
TRBD2	NA	TRBV7-9	TRBJ2-7	ASSSTTSGYEQY
NA	NA	TRBV5-4	TRBJ2-7	ASSLGPGTQRSSYEQY
NA	NA	TRBV6-6	TRBJ1-1	ASSYQGQGTEAF
TRBD2	NA	TRBV9	TRBJ2-7	ASSYAGLAGDEQY
TRBD2	NA	TRBV6-5	TRBJ2-2	ASSYGLALNTGELF
TRBD1	NA	TRBV7-9	TRBJ1-4	ASSRSGTGVEFLF
TRBD1	NA	TRBV7-9	TRBJ2-3	ASSKQGAADTQY
NA	NA	TRBV27	TRBJ2-7	ASSPQRGLGNEQY
TRBD1	NA	TRBV6-5	TRBJ1-2	ASSYSTGYNGYT
NA	NA	TRBV27	TRBJ2-1	ASSSQEQLFSYNEQF
TRBD2	NA	TRBV18	TRBJ2-1	ASSPPGLAGVVGDEQF
TRBD1	NA	TRBV7-2	TRBJ1-1	ASSSTGGGTEAF
TRBD2	NA	TRBV11-2	TRBJ2-2	ASSLDGRGRGDGGELF
NA	NA	TRBV5-5	TRBJ1-4	ASSFGGRWDEKLF
NA	NA	TRBV28	TRBJ2-4	ASSPKAGGVAKNIQY
TRBD1	NA	TRBV19	TRBJ1-1	ASSSTGGRDTEAF
NA	NA	TRBV9	TRBJ2-5	ASTPSLARQETQY
TRBD1	NA	TRBV6-6	TRBJ2-7	ASSYGTDYS
TRBD1	NA	TRBV7-9	TRBJ1-5	ASSTGGQGAGQPQH
TRBD1	NA	TRBV10-3	TRBJ2-2	ATGRRDRDGTGELF
NA	NA	TRBV6-6	TRBJ1-3	ASSYSVEGSGNTIY
NA	NA	TRBV27	TRBJ2-7	ASSPSPAYEQY